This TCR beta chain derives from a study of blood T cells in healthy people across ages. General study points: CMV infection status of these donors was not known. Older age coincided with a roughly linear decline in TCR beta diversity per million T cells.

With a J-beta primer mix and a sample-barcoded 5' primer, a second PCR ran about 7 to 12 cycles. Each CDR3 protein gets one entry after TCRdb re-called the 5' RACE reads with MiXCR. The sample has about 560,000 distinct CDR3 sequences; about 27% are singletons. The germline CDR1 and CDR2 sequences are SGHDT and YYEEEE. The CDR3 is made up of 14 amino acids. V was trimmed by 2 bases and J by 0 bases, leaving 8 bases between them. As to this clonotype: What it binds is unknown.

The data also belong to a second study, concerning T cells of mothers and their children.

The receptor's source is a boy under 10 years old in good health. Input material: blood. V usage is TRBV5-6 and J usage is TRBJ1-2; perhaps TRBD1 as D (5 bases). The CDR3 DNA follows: TGTGCCAGCAGCTTAGACAGCCCTAACTATGGCTACACCTTC. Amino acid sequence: CASSLDSPNYGYTF.